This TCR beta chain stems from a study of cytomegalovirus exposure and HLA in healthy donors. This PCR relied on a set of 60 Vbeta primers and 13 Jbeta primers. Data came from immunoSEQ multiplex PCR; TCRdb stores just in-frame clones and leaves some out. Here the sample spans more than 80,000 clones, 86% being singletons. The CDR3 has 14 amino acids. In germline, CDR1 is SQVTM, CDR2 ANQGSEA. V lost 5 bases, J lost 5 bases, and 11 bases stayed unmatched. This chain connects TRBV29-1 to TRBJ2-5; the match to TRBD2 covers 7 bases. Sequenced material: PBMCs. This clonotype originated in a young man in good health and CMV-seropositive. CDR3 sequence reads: CSVQPAGRGETQYF. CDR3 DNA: TGCAGCGTTCAACCGGCCGGGCGGGGGGAGACCCAGTACTTC. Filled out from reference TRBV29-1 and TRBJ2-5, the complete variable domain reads SAVISQKPSRDICQRGTSLTIQCQVDSQVTMMFWYRQQPGQSLTLIATANQGSEATYESGFVIDKFPISRPNLTFSTLTVSNMSPEDSSIYLCSVQPAGRGETQYFGPGTRLLVL.